This T cell receptor (beta chain) was found in a study of blood T cells in healthy people across ages. The trim removed 11 bases at V and 0 bases at J, leaving 7 bases unmatched. The CDR3 totals 14 residues. The germline gives CDR1 MDHEN, CDR2 SYDVKM. Alongside a J-beta primer mix, a sample-barcoded 5' primer served in a second PCR lasting 7 to 11 cycles. MiXCR, applied by TCRdb to the 5' RACE reads, yields one record per CDR3 protein. In the table there are more than 450,000 distinct CDR3 sequences, about a quarter of which are singletons. These data are also associated with another study on T cells of mothers and their children.

Sequencing was performed on blood. This TCR came from a boy younger than 10 in good health. The chain combines TRBV28 with TRBJ2-3; TRBD1 agrees at 8 bases. CDR3: CAAVQGGSTDTQYF. CDR3 in DNA: TGTGCCGCAGTACAGGGGGGTAGCACAGATACGCAGTATTTT.